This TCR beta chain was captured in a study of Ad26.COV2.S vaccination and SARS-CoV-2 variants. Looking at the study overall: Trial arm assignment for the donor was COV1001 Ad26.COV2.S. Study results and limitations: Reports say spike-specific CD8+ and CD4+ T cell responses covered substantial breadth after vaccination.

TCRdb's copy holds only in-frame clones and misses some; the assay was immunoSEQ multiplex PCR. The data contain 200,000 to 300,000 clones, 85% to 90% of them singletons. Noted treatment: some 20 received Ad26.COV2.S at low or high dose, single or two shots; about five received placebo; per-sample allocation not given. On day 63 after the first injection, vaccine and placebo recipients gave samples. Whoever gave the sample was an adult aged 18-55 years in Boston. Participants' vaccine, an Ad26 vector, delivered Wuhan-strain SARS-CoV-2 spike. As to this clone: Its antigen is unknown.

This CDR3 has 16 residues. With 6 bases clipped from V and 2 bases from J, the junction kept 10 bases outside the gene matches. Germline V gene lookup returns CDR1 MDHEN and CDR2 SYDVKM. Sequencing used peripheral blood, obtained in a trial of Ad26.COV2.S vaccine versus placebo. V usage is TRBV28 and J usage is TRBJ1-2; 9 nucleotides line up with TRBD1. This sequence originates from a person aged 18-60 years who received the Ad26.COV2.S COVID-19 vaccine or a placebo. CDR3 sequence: CASRTGGGILNYGYTF. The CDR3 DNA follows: TGTGCCAGCAGGACAGGGGGAGGGATTTTAAACTATGGCTACACCTTC.